What follows are 20 T cell receptor beta chains derived from one specimen sequenced in a study of blood T cell repertoires in COVID-19. Clones were sequenced by immunoSEQ multiplex PCR, and TCRdb holds only the in-frame ones, with some missing. The table includes fewer than 450,000 clones, around 91% detected once. Sequencing was carried out using peripheral blood. All receptors derive from a woman younger than 30 who had recovered from COVID-19.

This chain joins TRBV27 and TRBJ2-1, with 8 bases fitting TRBD2. CDR3 length: 13 amino acids. From germline, CDR1 is MNHEY and CDR2 SMNVEV (reference sequence). The J segment lost 9 bases and the V segment lost 7 bases, leaving 8 bases of the junction unmatched. The chain's CDR3 is CASTPGLGGEQFF. CDR3 in DNA: TGTGCCAGCACTCCGGGACTAGGAGGTGAGCAGTTCTTC.

The V call is TRBV30, the J call TRBJ1-1; D may be TRBD1 (6 bases). Germline V gene sequence: CDR1 GTSNPN, CDR2 SVGIG (reference sequence). The CDR3 totals 13 residues. The ends were cut back, 1 base at V and 6 bases at J, with 12 bases in the middle. The CDR3 DNA follows: TGTGCCTGGAGTGACGTTCCAGGGGCTGAAGCTTTCTTT. Translating it yields CAWSDVPGAEAFF.

This clone was counted once. The J gene is TRBJ1-2, the V gene TRBV5-1, with TRBD1 matching over 11 bases. The trim removed 3 bases at V and 0 bases at J, leaving 10 bases unmatched. Germline V gene data show CDR1 as SGHRS and CDR2 as YFSETQ. This CDR3 spans 18 amino acids. CDR3 in DNA: TGCGCCAGCAGCTCCCCCCGGGACAGGGGGTTATCTAACTATGGCTACACCTTC. Its translation is CASSSPRDRGLSNYGYTF.

The chain links TRBV5-4 to TRBJ1-3; D might be TRBD1 (6 bases). CDR1 SGHNT and CDR2 YYREEE come from the germline V gene (reference sequence). V was clipped by 0 bases and J by 8 bases, with 9 bases between them. The CDR3 extends over 13 amino acids. In DNA form, the CDR3 reads TGTGCCAGCAGCTTGGTAGGGGGAGACACCATATATTTT. Translating it yields CASSLVGGDTIYF.

V and J are TRBV10-2 and TRBJ1-1; D unresolved. Germline assignment: CDR1 WSHSY and CDR2 SAAADI. Trimming removed 8 bases at V and 3 bases at J, with 7 bases between. The CDR3 runs to 11 residues. CDR3 sequence: CASVRDTEAFF. CDR3 nucleotides: TGCGCCAGCGTGAGGGACACTGAAGCTTTCTTT.

This clone came up a few times. This rearrangement joins TRBV6-1 to TRBJ1-5, with D uncertain. From germline, CDR1 is MNHNS and CDR2 SASEGT. The CDR3 is 14 amino acids. V was clipped by 3 bases and J by 2 bases, with 8 bases between them. DNA of the CDR3: TGTGCCAGCAGTGACGGACTCGGCAATCAGCCCCAGCATTTT. Encoded protein: CASSDGLGNQPQHF.

The chain recombines TRBV19 with TRBJ1-1, with D possibly being TRBD1 (5 bases). This CDR3 region has 11 residues. V was clipped by 3 bases and J by 7 bases, with 6 bases between them. Germline V lookup: CDR1 LNHDA, CDR2 SQIVND (reference sequence). CDR3 sequence reads: CASSIRDEAFF. CDR3 nucleotides: TGTGCCAGTAGTATCAGGGATGAAGCTTTCTTT.

The CDR3 loop reads CASSYSSDRVTHSSYNEQFF. The DNA for the CDR3 is TGTGCCAGCAGTTACTCCTCGGACAGGGTTACCCACAGCTCCTACAATGAGCAGTTCTTC. The rearrangement uses TRBV6-2 or TRBV6-3 and TRBJ2-1; 8 nucleotides match TRBD1. The CDR3 is made up of 20 amino acids. The germline V gene has CDR1 MNHEY and CDR2 SVGEGT. With 0 bases clipped from V and 0 bases from J, the junction kept 13 bases outside the gene matches.

CDR3 DNA: TGTGCCAGCAGTTATGCGGGAGGACCAGAGACCCAGTACTTC. Translating it yields CASSYAGGPETQYF. The gene calls are TRBV6-5 and TRBJ2-5, with 8 bases identical to TRBD2. Germline V gives CDR1 MNHEY, CDR2 SVGAGI. V was pared by 3 bases and J by 4 bases, with 4 bases of the junction left unmatched. The CDR3 is 14 amino acids.

The V gene is TRBV30, the J gene TRBJ2-7; TRBD2 agrees at 14 bases. The germline V gene encodes CDR1 GTSNPN and CDR2 SVGIG (reference sequence). CDR3 length equals 22 residues. Trimming took 4 bases from V and 3 from J; bases not matched to a gene: 26. CDR3 amino acids: CAWTLRGTSGRRVLTTNYEQYV. The DNA for the CDR3 is TGTGCCTGGACCCTGAGGGGGACTAGCGGGAGAAGGGTCCTTACGACCAACTACGAGCAGTACGTC.

The J gene is TRBJ2-7, the V gene TRBV5-4; TRBD1 aligns across 10 bases. The CDR3 spans 16 residues. J was trimmed by 3 bases and V by 0 bases; bases with no gene match: 6. The germline V gene has CDR1 SGHNT and CDR2 YYREEE (reference sequence). The CDR3 bases are TGTGCCAGCAGCTTGGGCGGGACAGGGGTTCTCTACGAGCAGTACGTC. Protein sequence: CASSLGGTGVLYEQYV.

V gene TRBV4-3 combines with J gene TRBJ2-2; D possibly corresponds to TRBD2 (6 bases). The CDR3 loop spans 19 amino acids. In germline, CDR1 is LGHNA, CDR2 YSLEER. Deletions cut 1 base from V and 3 bases from J, with 21 bases between. DNA for the CDR3: TGCGCCAGCAGCCAAGTACTTCCGCGGTGGGGGGTCGACACCGGGGAGCTGTTTTTT. Its translation is CASSQVLPRWGVDTGELFF.

In its sample, this clone was seen once. This chain joins TRBV18 and TRBJ2-2; D is possibly TRBD1 (5 bases). CDR1 and CDR2 from the germline V gene are KGHSH and LQKENI. This CDR3 is built from 16 residues. V shed 3 bases and J shed 5 bases, with 16 bases lying between them. CDR3 DNA sequence: TGTGCCAGCTCACCCATCTCCCAGGGAAAAACCGGGGAGCTGTTTTTT. It yields the protein CASSPISQGKTGELFF.

This rearrangement joins TRBV27 to TRBJ2-1; the match to TRBD2 covers 10 bases. With 3 bases clipped from V and 16 bases from J, the junction kept 12 bases outside the gene matches. This CDR3 has 14 residues. Germline-derived CDR1 and CDR2 are MNHEY and SMNVEV (reference sequence). As DNA, the CDR3 is TGTGCCAGCAGTTTCCTCGGCAGCGGGAGGGCCCTATTCTTC. It specifies CASSFLGSGRALFF.

A single count supports this clone. The rearrangement joins TRBV10-1 to TRBJ1-6; unclear D gene. CDR3 length equals 13 residues. Germline CDR1 WNHNN, CDR2 SYGVQD (reference sequence). V gave up 6 bases and J gave up 5 bases, with 8 bases separating them. CDR3: CASREQNNSPLHF. In DNA form, the CDR3 reads TGCGCCAGCAGGGAACAGAATAATTCACCCCTCCACTTT.

The chain is built from TRBV29-1 and TRBJ1-5; perhaps TRBD1 as D (5 bases). Trimming cost V 6 bases and J 0 bases, with 6 bases left between them. The CDR3 loop spans 12 amino acids. CDR1 and CDR2 from the germline V gene are SQVTM and ANQGSEA. The CDR3 loop reads CSVQGSNQPQHF. CDR3 DNA sequence: TGCAGCGTCCAGGGTAGCAATCAGCCCCAGCATTTT.

The chain joins TRBV4-3 to TRBJ1-4, with D perhaps matching TRBD1 (6 bases). Germline V gene sequence: CDR1 LGHNA, CDR2 YSLEER. This CDR3 contains 18 residues. V was clipped by 0 bases and J by 2 bases, with 16 bases between them. The CDR3 here is CASSQDRAGERTNEKLFF. CDR3 sequence (DNA): TGCGCCAGCAGCCAAGATCGGGCAGGGGAGAGGACTAATGAAAAACTGTTTTTT.

This chain links TRBV5-4 with TRBJ1-1; TRBD1 agrees at 7 bases. V lost 5 bases, J lost 1 base, and 5 bases stayed unmatched. CDR3 length equals 14 residues. CDR1 and CDR2 from the germline V gene are SGHNT and YYREEE (reference sequence). This CDR3 is CASRSGQRNTEAFF. CDR3 DNA: TGTGCCAGCAGGTCGGGACAGAGGAACACTGAAGCTTTCTTT. The complete variable domain, with remaining parts taken from reference TRBV5-4 and TRBJ1-1, reads ETGVTQSPTHLIKTRGQQVTLRCSSQSGHNTVSWYQQALGQGPQFIFQYYREEENGRGNFPPRFSGLQFPNYSSELNVNALELDDSALYLCASRSGQRNTEAFFGQGTRLTVV.

This chain uses TRBV15 with TRBJ1-1; TRBD1 aligns across 7 bases. CDR3 length: 14 residues. Trimming took 2 bases from V and 3 from J; bases not matched to a gene: 3. Germline-derived CDR1 and CDR2 are LNHNV and YYDKDF (reference sequence). CDR3 amino acids: CATSRTGAHTEAFF. Written as DNA, the CDR3 is TGTGCCACCAGCAGAACAGGGGCGCACACTGAAGCTTTCTTT.

This clone has a single count. A much larger clone lies a single base off, so this may be a read error. The V and J genes are TRBV4-1 and TRBJ1-1; D remains unclear. The CDR3 is made up of 12 amino acids. Germline CDR1 MGHRA, CDR2 YSYEKL. Trimming removed 5 bases from V and 1 base from J, with 5 bases in between. The CDR3 region has the DNA TGCGCCAGCAGCGAGGGGAACACTGAAGCTTTCTTT. The encoded protein is CASSEGNTEAFF.